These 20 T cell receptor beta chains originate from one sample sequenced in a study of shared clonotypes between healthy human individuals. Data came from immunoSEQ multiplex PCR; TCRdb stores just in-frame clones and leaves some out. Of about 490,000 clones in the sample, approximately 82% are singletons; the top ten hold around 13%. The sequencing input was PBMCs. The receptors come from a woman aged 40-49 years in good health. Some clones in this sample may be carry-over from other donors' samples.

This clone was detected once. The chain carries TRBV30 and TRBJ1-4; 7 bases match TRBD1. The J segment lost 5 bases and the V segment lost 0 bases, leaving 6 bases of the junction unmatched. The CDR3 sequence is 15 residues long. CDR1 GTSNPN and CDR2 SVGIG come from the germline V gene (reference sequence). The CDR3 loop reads CAWSVPGTANEKLFF. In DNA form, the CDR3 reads TGTGCCTGGAGTGTACCGGGGACAGCCAATGAAAAACTGTTTTTT.

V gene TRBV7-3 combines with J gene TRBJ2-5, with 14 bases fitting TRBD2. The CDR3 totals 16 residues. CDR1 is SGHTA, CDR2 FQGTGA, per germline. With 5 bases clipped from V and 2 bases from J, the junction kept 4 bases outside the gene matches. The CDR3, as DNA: TGTGCCAGCAGCCCCGGACTAGCGGGAGGACAAGAGACCCAGTACTTC. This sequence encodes CASSPGLAGGQETQYF.

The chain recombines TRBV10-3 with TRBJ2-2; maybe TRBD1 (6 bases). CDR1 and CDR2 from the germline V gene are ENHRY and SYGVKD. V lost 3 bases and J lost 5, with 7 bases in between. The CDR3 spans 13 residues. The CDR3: CAISDQGTGELFF. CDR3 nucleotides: TGTGCCATCAGTGACCAGGGGACCGGGGAGCTGTTTTTT.

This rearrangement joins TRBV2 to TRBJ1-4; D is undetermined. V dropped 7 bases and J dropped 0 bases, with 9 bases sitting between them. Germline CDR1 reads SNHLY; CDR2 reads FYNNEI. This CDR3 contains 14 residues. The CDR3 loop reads CASTLLTTNEKLFF. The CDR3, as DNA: TGTGCCAGCACACTCCTTACAACTAATGAAAAACTGTTTTTT.

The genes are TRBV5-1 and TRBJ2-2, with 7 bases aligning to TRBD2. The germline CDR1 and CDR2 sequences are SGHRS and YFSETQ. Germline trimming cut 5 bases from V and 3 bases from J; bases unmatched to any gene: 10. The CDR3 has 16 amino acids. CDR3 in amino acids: CASRSYSAGYTGELFF. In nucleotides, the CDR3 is TGCGCCAGCAGGTCTTATTCAGCGGGGTACACCGGGGAGCTGTTTTTT.

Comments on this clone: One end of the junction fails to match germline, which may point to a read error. For the CDR3, the DNA is TGTGCCAGCTCCCAACGGGACAGGGGGTTGTTT. Translation gives CASSQRDRGLF. This chain joins TRBV9 and TRBJ1-1; 11 nucleotides agree with TRBD1. The germline V gene encodes CDR1 SGDLS and CDR2 YYNGEE. This CDR3 spans 11 amino acids.

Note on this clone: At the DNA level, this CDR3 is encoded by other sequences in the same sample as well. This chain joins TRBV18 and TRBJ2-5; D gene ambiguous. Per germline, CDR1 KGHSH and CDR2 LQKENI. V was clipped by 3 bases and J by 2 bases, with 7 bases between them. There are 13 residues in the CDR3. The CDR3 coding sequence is TGTGCCAGCTCACCGGGCCGGCAAGAGACCCAGTACTTC. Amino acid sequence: CASSPGRQETQYF. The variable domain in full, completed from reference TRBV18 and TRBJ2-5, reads NAGVMQNPRHLVRRRGQEARLRCSPMKGHSHVYWYRQLPEEGLKFMVYLQKENIIDESGMPKERFSAEFPKEGPSILRIQQVVRGDSAAYFCASSPGRQETQYFGPGTRLLVL.

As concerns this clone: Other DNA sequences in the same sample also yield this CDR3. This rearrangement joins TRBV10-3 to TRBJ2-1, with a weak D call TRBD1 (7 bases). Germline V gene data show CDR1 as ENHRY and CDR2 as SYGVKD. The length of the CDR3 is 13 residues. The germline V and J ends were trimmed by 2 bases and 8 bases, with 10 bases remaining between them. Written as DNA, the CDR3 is TGTGCCATCAGTGAGAGCAGGGGGGATGAGCAGTTCTTC. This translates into CAISESRGDEQFF.

DNA of the CDR3: TGTGCCAGCAGCCAACAGGGGAACACTGAAGCTTTCTTT. It encodes CASSQQGNTEAFF. The chain employs TRBV7-9 and TRBJ1-1, with a weak D call TRBD1 (6 bases). The V and J ends lost 5 bases and 1 base respectively, with 8 bases between them. This CDR3 spans 13 amino acids. Germline CDR1 reads SEHNR; CDR2 reads FQNEAQ (reference sequence).

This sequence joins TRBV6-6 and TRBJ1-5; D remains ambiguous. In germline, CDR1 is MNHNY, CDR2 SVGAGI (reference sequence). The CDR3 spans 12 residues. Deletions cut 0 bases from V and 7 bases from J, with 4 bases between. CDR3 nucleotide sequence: TGTGCCAGCAGTTACTCGGAACAGCCCCAGCATTTT. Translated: CASSYSEQPQHF.

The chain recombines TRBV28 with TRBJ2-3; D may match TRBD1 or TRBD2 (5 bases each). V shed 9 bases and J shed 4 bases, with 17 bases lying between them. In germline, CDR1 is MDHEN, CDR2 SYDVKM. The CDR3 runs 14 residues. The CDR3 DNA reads TGTGCCAGTACTTTTGGGGGAGCTGCAGATACGCAGTATTTT. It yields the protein CASTFGGAADTQYF. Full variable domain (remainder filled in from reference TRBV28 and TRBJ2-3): DVKVTQSSRYLVKRTGEKVFLECVQDMDHENMFWYRQDPGLGLRLIYFSYDVKMKEKGDIPEGYSVSREKKERFSLILESASTNQTSMYLCASTFGGAADTQYFGPGTRLTVL.

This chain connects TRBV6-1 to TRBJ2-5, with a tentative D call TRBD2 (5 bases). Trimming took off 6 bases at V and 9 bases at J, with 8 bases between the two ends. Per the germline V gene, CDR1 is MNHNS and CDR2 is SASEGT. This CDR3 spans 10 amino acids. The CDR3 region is CASRLRAQYF. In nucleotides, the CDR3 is TGTGCCAGCAGACTGCGGGCCCAGTACTTC.

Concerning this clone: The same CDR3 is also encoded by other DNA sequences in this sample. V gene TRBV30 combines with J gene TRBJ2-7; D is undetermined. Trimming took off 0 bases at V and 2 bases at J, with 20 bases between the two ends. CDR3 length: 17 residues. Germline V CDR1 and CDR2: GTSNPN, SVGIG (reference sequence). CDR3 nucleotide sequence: TGTGCCTGGAGTGTACGCCGACAAGCCCTCCTAACCTACGAGCAGTACTTC. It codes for CAWSVRRQALLTYEQYF.

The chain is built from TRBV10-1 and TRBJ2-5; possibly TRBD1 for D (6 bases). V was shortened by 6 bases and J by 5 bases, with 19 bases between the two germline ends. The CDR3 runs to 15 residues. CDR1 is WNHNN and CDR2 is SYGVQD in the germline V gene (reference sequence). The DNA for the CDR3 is TGCGCCAGCAGCGTTTCTGACAGGTACGGTGAGACCCAGTACTTC. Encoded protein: CASSVSDRYGETQYF.

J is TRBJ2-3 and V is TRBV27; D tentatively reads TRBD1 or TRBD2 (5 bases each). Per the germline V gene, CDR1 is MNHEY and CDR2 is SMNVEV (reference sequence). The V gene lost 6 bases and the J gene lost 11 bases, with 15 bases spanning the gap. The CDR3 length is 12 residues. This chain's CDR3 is CASSGPGRGQYF. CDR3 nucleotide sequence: TGTGCCAGCAGCGGACCGGGAAGGGGGCAGTATTTT.

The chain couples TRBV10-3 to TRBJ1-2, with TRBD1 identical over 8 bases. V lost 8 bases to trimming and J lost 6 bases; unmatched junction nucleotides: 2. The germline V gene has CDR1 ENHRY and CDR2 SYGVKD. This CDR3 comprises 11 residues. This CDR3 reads CAIGQGDGYTF. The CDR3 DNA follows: TGTGCCATCGGACAGGGTGATGGCTACACCTTC.

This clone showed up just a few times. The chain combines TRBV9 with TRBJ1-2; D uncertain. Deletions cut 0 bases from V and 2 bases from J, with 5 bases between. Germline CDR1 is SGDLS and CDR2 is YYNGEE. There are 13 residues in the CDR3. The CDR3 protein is CASSVDENYGYTF. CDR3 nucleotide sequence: TGTGCCAGCAGCGTAGATGAGAACTATGGCTACACCTTC.

CDR3 sequence: CASSLGGAFTGELFF. DNA of the CDR3: TGCGCCAGCAGCTTGGGCGGTGCATTTACCGGGGAGCTGTTTTTT. The V call is TRBV5-1, the J call TRBJ2-2; no firm D call. The germline V gene encodes CDR1 SGHRS and CDR2 YFSETQ. Trimming removed 0 bases at V and 5 bases at J, with 11 bases between. CDR3 length: 15 residues.

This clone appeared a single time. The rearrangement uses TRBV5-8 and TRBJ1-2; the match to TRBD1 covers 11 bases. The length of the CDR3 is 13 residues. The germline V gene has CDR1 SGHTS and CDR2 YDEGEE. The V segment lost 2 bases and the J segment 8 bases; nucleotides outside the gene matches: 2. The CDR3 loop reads CASSFRTGGGYTF. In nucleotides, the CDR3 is TGTGCCAGCAGCTTTCGGACAGGGGGCGGCTACACCTTC.

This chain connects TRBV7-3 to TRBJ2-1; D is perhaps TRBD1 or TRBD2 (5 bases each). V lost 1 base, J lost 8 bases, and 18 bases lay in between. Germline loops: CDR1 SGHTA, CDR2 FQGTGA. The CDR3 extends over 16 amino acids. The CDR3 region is CASSLSGRVGAYEQFF. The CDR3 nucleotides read TGTGCCAGCAGCTTAAGTGGTAGGGTCGGGGCTTATGAGCAGTTCTTC.